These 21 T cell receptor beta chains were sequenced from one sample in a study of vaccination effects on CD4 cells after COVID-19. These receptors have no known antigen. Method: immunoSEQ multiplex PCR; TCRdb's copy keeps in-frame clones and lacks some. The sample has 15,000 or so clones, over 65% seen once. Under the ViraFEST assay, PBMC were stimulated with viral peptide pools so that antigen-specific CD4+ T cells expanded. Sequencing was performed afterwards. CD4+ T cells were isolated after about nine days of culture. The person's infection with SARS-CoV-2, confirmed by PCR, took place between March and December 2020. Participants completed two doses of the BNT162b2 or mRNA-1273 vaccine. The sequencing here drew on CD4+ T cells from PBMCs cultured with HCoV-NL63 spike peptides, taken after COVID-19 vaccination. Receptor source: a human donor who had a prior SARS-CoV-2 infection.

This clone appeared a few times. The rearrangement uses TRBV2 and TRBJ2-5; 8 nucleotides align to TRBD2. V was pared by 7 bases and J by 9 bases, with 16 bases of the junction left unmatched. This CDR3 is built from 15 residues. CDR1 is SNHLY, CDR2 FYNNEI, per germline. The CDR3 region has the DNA TGTGCCAGCAAGGCTAGCGGGTTCTCGGAGTCGGCCCAGTACTTC. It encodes CASKASGFSESAQYF.

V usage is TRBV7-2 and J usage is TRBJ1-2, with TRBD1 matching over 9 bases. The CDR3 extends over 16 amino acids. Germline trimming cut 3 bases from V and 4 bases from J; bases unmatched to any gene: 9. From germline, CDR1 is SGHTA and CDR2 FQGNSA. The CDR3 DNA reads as TGTGCCAGCAGCTTTTACGGGACAGGGCGTCCCTATGGCTACACCTTC. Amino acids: CASSFYGTGRPYGYTF.

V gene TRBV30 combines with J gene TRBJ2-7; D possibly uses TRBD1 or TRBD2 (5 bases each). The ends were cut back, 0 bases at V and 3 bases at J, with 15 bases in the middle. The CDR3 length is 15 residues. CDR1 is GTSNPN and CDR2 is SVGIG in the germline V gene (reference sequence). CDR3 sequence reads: CAWSVAYRGGYEQYF. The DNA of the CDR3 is TGTGCCTGGAGTGTGGCCTATCGTGGGGGCTACGAGCAGTACTTC.

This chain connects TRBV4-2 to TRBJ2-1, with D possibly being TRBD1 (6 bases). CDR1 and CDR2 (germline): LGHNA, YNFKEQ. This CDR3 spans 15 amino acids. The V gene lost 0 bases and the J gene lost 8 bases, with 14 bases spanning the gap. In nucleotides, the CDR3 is TGTGCCAGCAGCCAAGATTACGGGAAGGGGGATGAGCAGTTCTTC. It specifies CASSQDYGKGDEQFF.

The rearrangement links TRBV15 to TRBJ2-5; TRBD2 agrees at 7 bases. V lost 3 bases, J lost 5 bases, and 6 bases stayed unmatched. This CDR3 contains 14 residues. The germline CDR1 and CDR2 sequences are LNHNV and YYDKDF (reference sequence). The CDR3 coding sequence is TGTGCCACCAGCAGTGGACTAGTCTATGAGACCCAGTACTTC. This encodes CATSSGLVYETQYF.

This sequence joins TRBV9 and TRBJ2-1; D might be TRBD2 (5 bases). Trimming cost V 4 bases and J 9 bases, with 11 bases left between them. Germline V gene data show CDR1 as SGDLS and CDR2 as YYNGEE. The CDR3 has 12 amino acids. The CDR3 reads CASSFTSGEQFF. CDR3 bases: TGTGCCAGCAGCTTCACGAGCGGTGAGCAGTTCTTC.

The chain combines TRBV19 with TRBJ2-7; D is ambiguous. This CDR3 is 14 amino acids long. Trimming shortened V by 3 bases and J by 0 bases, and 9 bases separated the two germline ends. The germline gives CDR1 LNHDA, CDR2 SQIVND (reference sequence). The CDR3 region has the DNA TGTGCCAGTAGTATGATGTATGACTCCTACGAGCAGTACTTC. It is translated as CASSMMYDSYEQYF.

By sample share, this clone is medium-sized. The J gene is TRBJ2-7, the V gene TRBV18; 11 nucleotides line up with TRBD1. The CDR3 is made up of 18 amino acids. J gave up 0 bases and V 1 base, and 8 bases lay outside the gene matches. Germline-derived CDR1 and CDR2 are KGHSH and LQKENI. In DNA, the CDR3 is TGTGCCAGCTCACCACGGGACAGGGGGAAAACGGGCTCCTACGAGCAGTACTTC. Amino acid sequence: CASSPRDRGKTGSYEQYF.

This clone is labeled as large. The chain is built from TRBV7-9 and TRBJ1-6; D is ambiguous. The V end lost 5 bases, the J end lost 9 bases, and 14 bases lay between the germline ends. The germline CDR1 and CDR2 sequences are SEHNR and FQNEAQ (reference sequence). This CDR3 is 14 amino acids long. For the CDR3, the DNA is TGTGCCAGCAGCAAACCCCATACGGTTTCACCCCTCCACTTT. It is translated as CASSKPHTVSPLHF.

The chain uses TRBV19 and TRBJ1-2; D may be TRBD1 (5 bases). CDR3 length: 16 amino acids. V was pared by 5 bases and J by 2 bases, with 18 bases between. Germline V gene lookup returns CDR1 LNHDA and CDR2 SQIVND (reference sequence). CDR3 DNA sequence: TGTGCCAGTAGTGCCCGCTCCGGGGGAGTCAACTATGGCTACACCTTC. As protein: CASSARSGGVNYGYTF.

The CDR3, as DNA: TGTGCCAGCAGCTTAGCTTTTCTCGACGGCCTCACAGATACGCAGTATTTT. Translated, it gives CASSLAFLDGLTDTQYF. The rearrangement uses TRBV7-9 and TRBJ2-3; D gene uncertain. V gave up 0 bases and J gave up 2 bases, with 15 bases separating them. The CDR3 contains 17 residues. Germline V gives CDR1 SEHNR, CDR2 FQNEAQ (reference sequence).

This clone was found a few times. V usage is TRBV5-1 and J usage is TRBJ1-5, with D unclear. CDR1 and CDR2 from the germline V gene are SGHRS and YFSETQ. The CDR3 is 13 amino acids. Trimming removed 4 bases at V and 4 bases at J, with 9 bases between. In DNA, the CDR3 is TGCGCCAGCAGCACGGGCCCTAATCAGCCCCAGCATTTT. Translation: CASSTGPNQPQHF.

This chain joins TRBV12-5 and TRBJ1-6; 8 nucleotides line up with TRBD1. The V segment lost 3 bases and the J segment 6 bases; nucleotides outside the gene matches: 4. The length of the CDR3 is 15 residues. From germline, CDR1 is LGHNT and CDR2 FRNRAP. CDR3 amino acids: CASGFSTGANSPLHF. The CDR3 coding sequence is TGTGCTAGTGGTTTTTCGACAGGGGCTAATTCACCCCTCCACTTT.

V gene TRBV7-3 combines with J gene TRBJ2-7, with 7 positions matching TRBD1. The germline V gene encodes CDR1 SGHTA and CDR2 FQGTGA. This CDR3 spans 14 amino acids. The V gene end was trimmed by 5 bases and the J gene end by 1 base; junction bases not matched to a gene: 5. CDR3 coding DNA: TGTGCCAGCAGCCGGGACAGCCAATCCTACGAGCAGTACTTC. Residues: CASSRDSQSYEQYF.

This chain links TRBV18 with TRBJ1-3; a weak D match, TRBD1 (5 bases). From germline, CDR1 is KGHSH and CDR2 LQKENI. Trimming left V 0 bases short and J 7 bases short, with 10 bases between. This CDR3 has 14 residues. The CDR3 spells CASSPPTGENTIYF. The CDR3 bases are TGTGCCAGCTCACCACCGACGGGGGAGAACACCATATATTTT.

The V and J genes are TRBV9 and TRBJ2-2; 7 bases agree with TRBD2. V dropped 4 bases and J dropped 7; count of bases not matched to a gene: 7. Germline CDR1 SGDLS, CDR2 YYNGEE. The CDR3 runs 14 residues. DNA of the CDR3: TGTGCCAGCAGCCGAGGACTAGGTAGCGGGGAGCTGTTTTTT. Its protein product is CASSRGLGSGELFF.

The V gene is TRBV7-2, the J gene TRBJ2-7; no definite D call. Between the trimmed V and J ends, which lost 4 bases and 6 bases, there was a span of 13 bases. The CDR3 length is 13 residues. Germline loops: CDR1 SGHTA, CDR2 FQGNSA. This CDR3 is CASSSRLVPEQYF. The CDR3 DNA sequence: TGTGCCAGCAGCTCGCGGCTCGTTCCCGAGCAGTACTTC.

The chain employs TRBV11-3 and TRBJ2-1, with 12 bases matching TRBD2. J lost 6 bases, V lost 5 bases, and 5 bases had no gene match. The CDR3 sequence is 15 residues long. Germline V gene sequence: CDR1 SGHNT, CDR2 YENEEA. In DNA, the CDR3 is TGTGCCAGCAGCAAGCTAGCGGGAGGGCTCAATGAGCAGTTCTTC. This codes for CASSKLAGGLNEQFF.

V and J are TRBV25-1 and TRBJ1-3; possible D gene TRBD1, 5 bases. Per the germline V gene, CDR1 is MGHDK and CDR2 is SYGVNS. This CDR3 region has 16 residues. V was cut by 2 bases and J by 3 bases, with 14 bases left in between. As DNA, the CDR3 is TGTGCCAGCAGTGAAGGTGGGCTACAGGATGGAAACACCATATATTTT. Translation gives CASSEGGLQDGNTIYF.

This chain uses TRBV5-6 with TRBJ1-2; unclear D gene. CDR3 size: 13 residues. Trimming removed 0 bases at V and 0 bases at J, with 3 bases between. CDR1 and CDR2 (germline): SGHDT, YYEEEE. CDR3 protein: CASSLDANYGYTF. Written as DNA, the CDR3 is TGTGCCAGCAGCTTGGATGCTAACTATGGCTACACCTTC. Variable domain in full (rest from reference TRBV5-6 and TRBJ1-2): DAGVTQSPTHLIKTRGQQVTLRCSPKSGHDTVSWYQQALGQGPQFIFQYYEEEERQRGNFPDRFSGHQFPNYSSELNVNALLLGDSALYLCASSLDANYGYTFGSGTRLTVV.

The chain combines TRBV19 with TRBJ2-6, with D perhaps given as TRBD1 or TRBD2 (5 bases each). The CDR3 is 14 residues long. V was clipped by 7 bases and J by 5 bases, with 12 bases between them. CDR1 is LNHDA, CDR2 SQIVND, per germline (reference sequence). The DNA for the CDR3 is TGTGCCAGTAAAGGGACGGACAGGGCCAACGTCCTGACTTTC. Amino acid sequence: CASKGTDRANVLTF.